These T cell receptor beta chains were read from a single sample in a study of cytomegalovirus exposure and HLA in healthy donors. TCRdb keeps only in-frame clones here, not all; method: immunoSEQ multiplex PCR. The data contain roughly 190,000 clones, roughly 83% of them seen just once; the ten biggest clones take up roughly 1.4%. Input material: PBMCs. Source of these receptors: a woman in her forties or fifties in good health and CMV-seronegative. Both conserved end residues are trimmed from each CDR3.

V	CDR3
TRBV5-6	ASSTGQRYTGELF
TRBV4-2	ASSQDRDTQY
TRBV6-5	ASKQDRVPDTQY
TRBV9	ASSQNSGTNTGELF
TRBV9	ASSPPPGGYT
TRBV5-6	ASSFPRDRSAGNTIY
TRBV19	ASSTTRLAGTYEQY
TRBV2	ASNPQDSPVAF
TRBV5-1	ASSSSGITYEQY
TRBV5-1	ASSLGGRVGETQY
TRBV9	ASSVGGDRGLRNTEAF
TRBV7-3	ASSPPGSYEQY
TRBV6-5	ASSYSKAVNYGYT
TRBV5-1	ASSLDAGRSYNEQF
TRBV12-1	AENSPLH
TRBV2	ASLGTSVHNEQF
TRBV7-3	ASSSQGDRGISEAF
TRBV6-6	ASLELSTNEKLF
TRBV27	ASSPDPGGDEQY
TRBV11-1	ASSHTPMGQGKGYT
TRBV5-1	ASSLQGAWGEKLF
TRBV18	ASSPQGVDTEAF
TRBV28	ASRPEGTGFHGYT
TRBV7-2	ASSLILGQGGASNQPQH
TRBV27	ASSWTGDNTGELF
TRBV28	ASSLQREAF
TRBV19	ASSTPPGGGLTGELF
TRBV11-3	ASSLGGAADTQY
TRBV7-9	SSSLAWSRDSGANVLT
TRBV28	ASSYRAGNTIY
TRBV5-1	ASSLGGSGGLSTYEQY
TRBV6-5	ASSYLADRGDQPQH
TRBV4-1	ASSQQAGVGVDEKLF
TRBV7-9	ASSRDRLLAKNIQY
TRBV6-5	ASSFSGHNTEAF
TRBV6-6	ASSYSGASGQETQY
TRBV7-8	ASSLAAGQPQH
TRBV28	ASRDSLNSPLH
TRBV7-2	ASSLGRTSKETQY
TRBV7-2	ASSPRQSYGYT